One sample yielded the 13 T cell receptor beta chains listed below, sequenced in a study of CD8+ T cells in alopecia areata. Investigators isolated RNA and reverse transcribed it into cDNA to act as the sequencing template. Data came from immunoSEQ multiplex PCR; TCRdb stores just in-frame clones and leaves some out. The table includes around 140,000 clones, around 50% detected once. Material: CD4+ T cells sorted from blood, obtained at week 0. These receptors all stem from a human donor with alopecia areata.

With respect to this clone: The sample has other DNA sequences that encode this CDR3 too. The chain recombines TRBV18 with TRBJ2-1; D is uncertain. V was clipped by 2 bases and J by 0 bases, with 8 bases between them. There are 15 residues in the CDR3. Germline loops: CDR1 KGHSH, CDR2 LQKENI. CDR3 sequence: CASSPGRSSYNEQFF. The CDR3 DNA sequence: TGTGCCAGCTCACCAGGCAGGAGCTCCTACAATGAGCAGTTCTTC.

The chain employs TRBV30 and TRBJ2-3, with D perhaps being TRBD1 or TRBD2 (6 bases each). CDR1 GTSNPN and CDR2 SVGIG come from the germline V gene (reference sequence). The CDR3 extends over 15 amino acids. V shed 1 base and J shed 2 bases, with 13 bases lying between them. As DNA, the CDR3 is TGTGCCTGGAGTGGGTCGGGGGCCTCCACAGATACGCAGTATTTT. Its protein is CAWSGSGASTDTQYF.

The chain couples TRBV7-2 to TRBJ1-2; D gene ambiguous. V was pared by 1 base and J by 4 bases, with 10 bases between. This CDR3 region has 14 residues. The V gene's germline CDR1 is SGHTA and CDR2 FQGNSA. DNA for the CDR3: TGTGCCAGCAGCTTAGGGCAGCTAGGCTATGGCTACACCTTC. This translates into CASSLGQLGYGYTF.

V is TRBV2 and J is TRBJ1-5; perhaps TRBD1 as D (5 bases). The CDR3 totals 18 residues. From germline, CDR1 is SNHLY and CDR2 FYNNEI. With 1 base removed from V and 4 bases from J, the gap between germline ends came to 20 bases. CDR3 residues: CASSEVGRAGSRNQPQHF. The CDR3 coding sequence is TGTGCCAGCAGTGAAGTCGGCAGGGCGGGCTCGAGAAATCAGCCCCAGCATTTT.

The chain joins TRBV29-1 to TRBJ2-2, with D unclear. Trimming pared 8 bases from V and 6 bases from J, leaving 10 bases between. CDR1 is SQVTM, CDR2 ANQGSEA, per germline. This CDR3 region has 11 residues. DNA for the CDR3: TGCAGCATTGGGGAACCCGGGGAGCTGTTTTTT. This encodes CSIGEPGELFF.

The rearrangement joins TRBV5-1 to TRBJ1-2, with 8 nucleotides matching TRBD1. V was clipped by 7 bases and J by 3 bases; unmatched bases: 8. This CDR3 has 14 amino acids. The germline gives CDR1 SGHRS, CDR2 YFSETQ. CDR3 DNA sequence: TGCGCCAGCCAACCCTTGGACAGGGACTATGGCTACACCTTC. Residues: CASQPLDRDYGYTF.

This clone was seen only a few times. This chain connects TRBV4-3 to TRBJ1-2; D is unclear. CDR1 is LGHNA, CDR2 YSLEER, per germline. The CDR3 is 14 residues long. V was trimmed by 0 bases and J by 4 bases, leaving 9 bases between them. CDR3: CASSQEVRVYGYTF. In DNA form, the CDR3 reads TGCGCCAGCAGCCAAGAGGTTCGAGTCTATGGCTACACCTTC.

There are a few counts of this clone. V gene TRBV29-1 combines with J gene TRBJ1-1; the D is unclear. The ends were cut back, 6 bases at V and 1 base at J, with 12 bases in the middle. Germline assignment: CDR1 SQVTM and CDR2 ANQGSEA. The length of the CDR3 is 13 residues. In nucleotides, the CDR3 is TGCAGCGTAATCGCCCAGGAGAACACTGAAGCTTTCTTT. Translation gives CSVIAQENTEAFF.

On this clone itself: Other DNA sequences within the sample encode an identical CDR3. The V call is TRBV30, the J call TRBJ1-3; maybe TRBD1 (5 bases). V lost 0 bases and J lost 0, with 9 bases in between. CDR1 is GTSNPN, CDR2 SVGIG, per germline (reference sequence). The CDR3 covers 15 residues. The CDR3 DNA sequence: TGTGCCTGGAGTGTACTGGGGGGCTCTGGAAACACCATATATTTT. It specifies CAWSVLGGSGNTIYF.

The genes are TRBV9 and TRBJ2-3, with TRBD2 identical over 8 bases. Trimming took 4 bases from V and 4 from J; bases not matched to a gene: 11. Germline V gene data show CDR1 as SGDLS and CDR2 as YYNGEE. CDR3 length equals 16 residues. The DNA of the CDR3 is TGTGCCAGCAGCCTCGGGGATGCGGGGGGCTCAGATACGCAGTATTTT. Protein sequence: CASSLGDAGGSDTQYF.

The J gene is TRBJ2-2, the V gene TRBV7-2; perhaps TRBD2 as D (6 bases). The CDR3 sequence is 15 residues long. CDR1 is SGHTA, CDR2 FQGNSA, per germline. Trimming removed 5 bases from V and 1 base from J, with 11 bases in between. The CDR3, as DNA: TGTGCCAGCAGCCCCCTGGGAGGGAACACCGGGGAGCTGTTTTTT. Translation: CASSPLGGNTGELFF.

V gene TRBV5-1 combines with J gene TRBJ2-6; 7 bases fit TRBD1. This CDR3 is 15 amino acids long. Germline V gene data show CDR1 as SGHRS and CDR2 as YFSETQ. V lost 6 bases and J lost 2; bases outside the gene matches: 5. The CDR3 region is CASTSQGAGANVLTF. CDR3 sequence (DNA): TGCGCCAGCACCTCTCAGGGGGCTGGGGCCAACGTCCTGACTTTC.

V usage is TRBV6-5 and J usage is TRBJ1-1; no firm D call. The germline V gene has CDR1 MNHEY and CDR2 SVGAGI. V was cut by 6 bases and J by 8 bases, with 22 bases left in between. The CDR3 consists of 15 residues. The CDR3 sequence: CASSDGRRQAGEAFF. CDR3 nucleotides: TGTGCCAGCAGCGATGGGAGGAGGCAGGCGGGGGAAGCTTTCTTT.